What follows are 17 T cell receptor beta chains derived from one specimen sequenced in a study of OX40 agonist ivuxolimab in advanced cancers. Some clones are missing from TCRdb's copy, which holds only in-frame ones; the method was immunoSEQ multiplex PCR. The sample has about 72,000 clones; 88% are singletons. The material sequenced was CD4+ or CD8+ T cells sorted from blood, taken in a trial of the OX40 agonist ivuxolimab. The receptors derive from an adult with an advanced solid tumor such as melanoma, head and neck, liver or kidney cancer.

The chain has TRBV7-8 and TRBJ2-3; D perhaps matches TRBD1 (6 bases). The CDR3 extends over 15 amino acids. Germline loops: CDR1 SGHVS, CDR2 FQNEAQ. V was trimmed by 5 bases and J by 0 bases, leaving 12 bases between them. CDR3: CASSLGTLSTDTQYF. The CDR3, as DNA: TGTGCCAGCAGCCTCGGGACACTTAGCACAGATACGCAGTATTTT.

The CDR3 loop is CASSYGTSGSTDTQYF. In DNA form, the CDR3 reads TGTGCCAGCAGCTATGGGACTAGCGGGAGCACAGATACGCAGTATTTT. This chain joins TRBV9 and TRBJ2-3, with TRBD2 matching 12 bases. The CDR3 loop spans 16 amino acids. The V and J ends lost 4 bases and 0 bases, in that order; junction bases with no gene match: 3. Germline V gene data show CDR1 as SGDLS and CDR2 as YYNGEE. Full variable domain (rest looked up from reference TRBV9 and TRBJ2-3): DSGVTQTPKHLITATGQRVTLRCSPRSGDLSVYWYQQSLDQGLQFLIQYYNGEERAKGNILERFSAQQFPDLHSELNLSSLELGDSALYFCASSYGTSGSTDTQYFGPGTRLTVL.

The chain combines TRBV5-1 with TRBJ2-5; 9 bases agree with TRBD1. The ends lost 4 bases at V and 3 bases at J; junction bases unmatched: 1. This CDR3 is 13 amino acids long. The germline V gene encodes CDR1 SGHRS and CDR2 YFSETQ. The CDR3 loop is CASSRQGEETQYF. The DNA of the CDR3 is TGCGCCAGCAGCCGACAGGGGGAAGAGACCCAGTACTTC.

V is TRBV4-1 and J is TRBJ1-4, with a tentative D call TRBD1 (6 bases). This CDR3 contains 14 residues. V was trimmed by 5 bases and J by 6 bases, leaving 13 bases between them. CDR1 MGHRA and CDR2 YSYEKL come from the germline V gene. The CDR3 sequence: CASSTGGADEKLFF. As DNA, the CDR3 is TGCGCCAGCAGCACGGGGGGCGCCGATGAAAAACTGTTTTTT.

The chain couples TRBV7-9 to TRBJ2-7, with D possibly TRBD1 on 6 matching bases. Deletions cut 2 bases from V and 1 base from J, with 9 bases between. Germline V lookup: CDR1 SEHNR, CDR2 FQNEAQ (reference sequence). The CDR3 consists of 14 residues. CDR3 in amino acids: CASSLQGQSYEQYF. The CDR3 bases are TGTGCCAGCAGCTTACAGGGGCAATCCTACGAGCAGTACTTC.

The chain couples TRBV7-2 to TRBJ1-5; possible D gene TRBD1, 5 bases. Germline CDR1 is SGHTA and CDR2 is FQGNSA. Trimming pared 6 bases from V and 5 bases from J, leaving 14 bases between. The CDR3 loop spans 14 amino acids. CDR3 amino acids: CASRRGGSYQPQHF. CDR3 bases: TGTGCCAGCAGAAGGGGCGGGAGCTATCAGCCCCAGCATTTT.

V gene TRBV18 combines with J gene TRBJ2-1; D unclear. The CDR3 is 12 amino acids. V lost 6 bases and J 8 bases, leaving 11 bases between the germline ends. The germline CDR1 and CDR2 sequences are KGHSH and LQKENI. This chain's CDR3 is CASSSTGDEQFF. For the CDR3, the DNA is TGTGCCAGCTCTTCTACTGGGGATGAGCAGTTCTTC.

The chain links TRBV11-2 to TRBJ2-5; D not resolved. V gave up 2 bases and J gave up 5 bases, with 9 bases separating them. The CDR3 loop spans 13 amino acids. Germline assignment: CDR1 SGHAT and CDR2 FQNNGV. Written as DNA, the CDR3 is TGTGCCAGCAGCTTAACCCAGTCTGAGACCCAGTACTTC. Its protein is CASSLTQSETQYF. The full variable domain, completed using reference TRBV11-2 and TRBJ2-5, is EAGVAQSPRYKIIEKRQSVAFWCNPISGHATLYWYQQILGQGPKLLIQFQNNGVVDDSQLPKDRFSAERLKGVDSTLKIQPAKLEDSAVYLCASSLTQSETQYFGPGTRLLVL.

This chain links TRBV5-1 with TRBJ2-1; 8 bases align to TRBD2. The CDR3 length is 17 residues. Germline V CDR1 and CDR2: SGHRS, YFSETQ. The V segment lost 4 bases and the J segment 5 bases; nucleotides outside the gene matches: 14. The CDR3 DNA follows: TGCGCCAGCAGCCCAGGTCAGTCTGGCGGGGGGAACAATGAGCAGTTCTTC. Translating gives CASSPGQSGGGNNEQFF.

The chain joins TRBV7-3 to TRBJ2-7; D remains ambiguous. The CDR3 has 12 amino acids. Germline V gives CDR1 SGHTA, CDR2 FQGTGA. V was trimmed by 1 base and J by 6 bases, leaving 7 bases between them. The CDR3 nucleotides are TGTGCCAGCAGCTTAAGGGATGGCGAGCAGTACTTC. Its translation is CASSLRDGEQYF.

This chain joins TRBV18 and TRBJ2-1, with TRBD2 matching 7 bases. V lost 3 bases and J lost 5; bases outside the gene matches: 1. This CDR3 comprises 13 residues. CDR1 is KGHSH, CDR2 LQKENI, per germline. As DNA, the CDR3 is TGTGCCAGCTCACCGGGGGGGAACAATGAGCAGTTCTTC. It is translated as CASSPGGNNEQFF.

The chain links TRBV30 to TRBJ2-3; 10 bases align to TRBD1. The J segment lost 5 bases and the V segment lost 3 bases, leaving 8 bases of the junction unmatched. The CDR3 length is 15 residues. Germline V gives CDR1 GTSNPN, CDR2 SVGIG (reference sequence). The DNA for the CDR3 is TGTGCCTGGAGCGGGACAGGGGATTCTATAGATACGCAGTATTTT. Its translation is CAWSGTGDSIDTQYF. Variable domain in full (rest from reference TRBV30 and TRBJ2-3): SQTIHQWPATLVQPVGSPLSLECTVEGTSNPNLYWYRQAAGRGLQLLFYSVGIGQISSEVPQNLSASRPQDRQFILSSKKLLLSDSGFYLCAWSGTGDSIDTQYFGPGTRLTVL.

The chain couples TRBV29-1 to TRBJ1-3; a weak D match, TRBD1 (5 bases). V was pared by 4 bases and J by 4 bases, with 17 bases between. Germline V lookup: CDR1 SQVTM, CDR2 ANQGSEA. The CDR3 consists of 15 residues. CDR3: CSVAVQGLGGNTIYF. The CDR3 DNA reads TGCAGCGTTGCGGTCCAGGGACTAGGGGGAAACACCATATATTTT.

This clone was recorded only once. The chain joins TRBV28 to TRBJ2-7; 7 nucleotides agree with TRBD2. Germline lookup yields CDR1 MDHEN and CDR2 SYDVKM. V lost 6 bases and J lost 0; bases outside the gene matches: 8. This CDR3 spans 15 amino acids. CDR3 sequence (DNA): TGTGCCAGCAGCTCCGGGAGGTCGGTCTCCTACGAGCAGTACTTC. Translated, it gives CASSSGRSVSYEQYF.

The chain employs TRBV6-6 and TRBJ2-1; 7 nucleotides agree with TRBD2. The V and J ends lost 8 bases and 5 bases, in that order; junction bases with no gene match: 9. The CDR3 contains 14 residues. CDR1 is MNHNY, CDR2 SVGAGI, per germline (reference sequence). CDR3 sequence (DNA): TGTGCCAGCCTCAAGGGGAGGGCCGACAATGAGCAGTTCTTC. Translating it yields CASLKGRADNEQFF.

In DNA, the CDR3 is TGTGCCAGTAGTGTGCAGGGGGGCCAAGAGACCCAGTACTTC. Translation gives CASSVQGGQETQYF. This rearrangement joins TRBV19 to TRBJ2-5, with D perhaps matching TRBD1 (7 bases). Germline CDR1 reads LNHDA; CDR2 reads SQIVND (reference sequence). CDR3 length equals 14 residues. V was shortened by 5 bases and J by 1 base, with 11 bases between the two germline ends.

The chain recombines TRBV5-1 with TRBJ1-1, with 10 bases identical to TRBD1. CDR3 length: 15 residues. With V trimmed by 4 bases and J by 5 bases, 8 bases remained unmatched. Germline V gene data show CDR1 as SGHRS and CDR2 as YFSETQ. CDR3: CASSERRDRGTEAFF. CDR3 bases: TGCGCCAGCAGCGAAAGACGGGACAGGGGTACTGAAGCTTTCTTT.